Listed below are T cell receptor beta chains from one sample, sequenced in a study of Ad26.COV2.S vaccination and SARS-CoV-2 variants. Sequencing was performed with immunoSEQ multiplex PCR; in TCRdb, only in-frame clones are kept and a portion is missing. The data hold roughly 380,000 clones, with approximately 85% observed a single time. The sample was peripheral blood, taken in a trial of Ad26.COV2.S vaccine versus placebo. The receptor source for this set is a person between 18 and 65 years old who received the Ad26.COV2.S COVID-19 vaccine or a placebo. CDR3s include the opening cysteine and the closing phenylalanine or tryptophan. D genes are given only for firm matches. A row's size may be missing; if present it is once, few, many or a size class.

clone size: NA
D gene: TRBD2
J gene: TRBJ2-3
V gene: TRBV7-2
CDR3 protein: CASSPWTSGGSDTQYF
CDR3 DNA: TGTGCCAGCAGCCCCTGGACTAGCGGGGGTTCAGATACGCAGTATTTT

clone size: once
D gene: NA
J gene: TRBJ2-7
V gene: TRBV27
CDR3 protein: CASSQGTHSYEQYF
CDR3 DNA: TGTGCCAGCAGTCAGGGGACGCACTCCTACGAGCAGTACTTC

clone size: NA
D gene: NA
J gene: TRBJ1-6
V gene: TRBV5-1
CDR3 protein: CASSLAGRSPLHF
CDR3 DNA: TGCGCCAGCAGCTTGGCCGGCCGTTCACCCCTCCACTTT

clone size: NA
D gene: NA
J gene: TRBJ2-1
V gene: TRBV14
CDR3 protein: CASSPKQGPPYNEQFF
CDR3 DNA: TGTGCCAGCAGCCCGAAACAGGGACCCCCCTACAATGAGCAGTTCTTC

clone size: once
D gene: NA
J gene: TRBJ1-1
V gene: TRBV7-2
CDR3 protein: CASSLSEPGRAFF
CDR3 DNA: TGTGCCAGCAGCTTGTCGGAACCTGGAAGGGCTTTCTTT

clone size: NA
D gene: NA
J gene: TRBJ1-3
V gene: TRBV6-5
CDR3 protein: CASSYSRGGGNTIYF
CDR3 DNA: TGTGCCAGCAGTTATTCCCGCGGGGGTGGAAACACCATATATTTT

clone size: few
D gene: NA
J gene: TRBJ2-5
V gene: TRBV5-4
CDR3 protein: CASSLDRQQETQYF
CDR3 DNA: TGTGCCAGCAGCTTAGACAGGCAACAAGAGACCCAGTACTTC

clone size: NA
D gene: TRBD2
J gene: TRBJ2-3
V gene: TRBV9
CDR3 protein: CASSVEASGRTDTQYF
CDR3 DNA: TGTGCCAGCAGCGTAGAGGCTAGCGGGAGGACAGATACGCAGTATTTT

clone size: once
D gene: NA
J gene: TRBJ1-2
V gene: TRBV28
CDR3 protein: CASSSHLGGEYGYTF
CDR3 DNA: TGTGCCAGCAGTTCCCACCTGGGAGGAGAATATGGCTACACCTTC

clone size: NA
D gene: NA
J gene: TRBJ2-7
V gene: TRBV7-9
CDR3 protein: CASRTKGGSTGQGEQYF
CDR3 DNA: TGTGCCAGCAGGACTAAGGGCGGGAGTACAGGGCAAGGCGAGCAGTACTTC

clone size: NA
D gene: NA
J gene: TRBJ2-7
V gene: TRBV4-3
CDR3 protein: CASSHYDRLGTYEQYF
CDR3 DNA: TGCGCCAGCAGCCATTACGACCGATTAGGTACCTACGAGCAGTACTTC

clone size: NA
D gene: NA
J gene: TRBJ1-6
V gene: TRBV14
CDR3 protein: CASGTGPGSPLHF
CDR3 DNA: TGTGCCAGCGGTACAGGGCCGGGTTCACCCCTCCACTTT

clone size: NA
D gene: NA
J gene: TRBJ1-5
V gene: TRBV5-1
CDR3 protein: CASSLGQPGGNQPQHF
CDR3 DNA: TGCGCCAGCAGCTTGGGACAGCCGGGGGGCAATCAGCCCCAGCATTTT

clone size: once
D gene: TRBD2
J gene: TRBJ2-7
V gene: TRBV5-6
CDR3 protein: CASSYGTSGRAYEQYF
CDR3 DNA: TGTGCCAGCAGCTACGGGACTAGCGGGAGAGCCTACGAGCAGTACTTC

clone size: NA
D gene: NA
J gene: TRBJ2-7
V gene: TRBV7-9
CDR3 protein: CASSLMGSQEEQYF
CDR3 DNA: TGTGCCAGCAGCTTAATGGGATCTCAAGAGGAGCAGTACTTC

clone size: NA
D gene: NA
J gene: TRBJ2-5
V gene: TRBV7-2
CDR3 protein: CASSLFTGTQETQYF
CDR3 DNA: TGTGCCAGCAGCTTGTTCACAGGGACACAAGAGACCCAGTACTTC

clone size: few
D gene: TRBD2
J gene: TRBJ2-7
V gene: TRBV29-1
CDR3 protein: CSVGGTSGSYEQYF
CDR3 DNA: TGCAGCGTCGGGGGGACTAGCGGGTCCTACGAGCAGTACTTC

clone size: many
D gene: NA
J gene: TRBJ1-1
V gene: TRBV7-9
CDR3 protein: CASSYTGPGMTEAFF
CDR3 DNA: TGTGCCAGCAGCTATACCGGGCCAGGGATGACTGAAGCTTTCTTT

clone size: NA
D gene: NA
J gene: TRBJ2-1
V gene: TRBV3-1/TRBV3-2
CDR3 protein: CASSPTRGIPNEQFF
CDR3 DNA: TGTGCCAGCAGCCCCACAAGGGGAATACCCAATGAGCAGTTCTTC

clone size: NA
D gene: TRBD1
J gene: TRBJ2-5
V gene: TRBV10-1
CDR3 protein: CASNTGQGETQYF
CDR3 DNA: TGCGCCAGCAATACCGGACAGGGAGAGACCCAGTACTTC

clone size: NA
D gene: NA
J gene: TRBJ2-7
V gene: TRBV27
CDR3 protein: CASSRLDSYEQYF
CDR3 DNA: TGTGCCAGCTCCCGACTGGACTCCTACGAGCAGTACTTC

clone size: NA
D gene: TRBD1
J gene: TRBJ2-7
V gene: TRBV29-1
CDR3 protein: CSARDRVYEQYF
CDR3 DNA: TGCAGCGCCCGGGACAGAGTCTACGAGCAGTACTTC

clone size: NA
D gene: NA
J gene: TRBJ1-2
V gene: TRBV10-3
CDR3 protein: CAISESIGLEAYGYTF
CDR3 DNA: TGTGCCATCAGTGAGTCCATTGGCCTTGAGGCCTATGGCTACACCTTC

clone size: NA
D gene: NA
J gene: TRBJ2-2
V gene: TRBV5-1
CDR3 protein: CASSLGLGANTGELFF
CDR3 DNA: TGCGCCAGCAGCTTGGGTCTGGGGGCGAACACCGGGGAGCTGTTTTTT

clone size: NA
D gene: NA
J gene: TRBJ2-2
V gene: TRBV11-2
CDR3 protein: CASSLAGLTGELFF
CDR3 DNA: TGTGCCAGCAGCTTAGCGGGACTCACCGGGGAGCTGTTTTTT

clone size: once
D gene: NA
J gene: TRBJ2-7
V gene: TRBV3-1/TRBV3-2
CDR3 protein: CASSQVAAGTSEQYF
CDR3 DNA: TGTGCCAGCAGCCAAGTGGCAGCGGGTACTTCCGAGCAGTACTTC

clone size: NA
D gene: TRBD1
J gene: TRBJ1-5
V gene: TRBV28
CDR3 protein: CASSFVGTGMWPQHF
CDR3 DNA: TGTGCCAGCAGTTTCGTTGGGACAGGGATGTGGCCCCAGCATTTT

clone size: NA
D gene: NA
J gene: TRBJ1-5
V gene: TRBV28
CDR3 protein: CASSSLGTFANQPQHF
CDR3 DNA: TGTGCCAGCAGTTCCTTGGGGACTTTCGCCAATCAGCCCCAGCATTTT

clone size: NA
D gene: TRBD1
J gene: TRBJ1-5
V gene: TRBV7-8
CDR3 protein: CASSEFSDRVQPQHF
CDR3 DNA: TGTGCCAGCAGCGAATTTTCGGACAGGGTTCAGCCCCAGCATTTT

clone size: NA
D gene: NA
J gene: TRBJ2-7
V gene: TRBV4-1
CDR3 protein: CASSTTTGYSYEQYF
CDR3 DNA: TGCGCCAGCAGCACAACGACAGGTTACTCCTACGAGCAGTACTTC

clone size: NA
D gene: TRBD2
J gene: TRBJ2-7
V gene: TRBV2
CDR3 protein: CASSEMASGAYEQYF
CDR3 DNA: TGTGCCAGCAGTGAAATGGCTAGCGGGGCCTACGAGCAGTACTTC

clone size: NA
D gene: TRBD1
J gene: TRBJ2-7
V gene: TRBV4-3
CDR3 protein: CASSPGTAEFYEQYF
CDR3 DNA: TGCGCCAGCAGCCCCGGGACAGCGGAGTTCTACGAGCAGTACTTC

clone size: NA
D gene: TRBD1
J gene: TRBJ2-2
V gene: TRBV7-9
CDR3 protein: CASSRTGRNTGELFF
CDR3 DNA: TGTGCCAGCAGCCGGACAGGGCGGAACACCGGGGAGCTGTTTTTT

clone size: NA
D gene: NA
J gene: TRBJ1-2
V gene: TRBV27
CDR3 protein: CASSLFSDRANYGYTF
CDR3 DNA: TGTGCCAGCAGTTTATTTAGCGACAGAGCTAACTATGGCTACACCTTC

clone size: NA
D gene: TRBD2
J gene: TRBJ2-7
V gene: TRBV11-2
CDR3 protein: CASSLGLAGGYEQYF
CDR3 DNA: TGTGCCAGCAGCTTAGGGCTAGCGGGGGGCTACGAGCAGTACTTC

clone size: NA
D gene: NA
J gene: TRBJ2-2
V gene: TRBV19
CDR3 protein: CASSIRGAMRGELFF
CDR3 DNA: TGTGCCAGTAGTATAAGAGGCGCGATGAGGGGGGAGCTGTTTTTT

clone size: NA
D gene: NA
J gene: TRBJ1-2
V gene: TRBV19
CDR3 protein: CASQTGYGYTF
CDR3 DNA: TGTGCCAGTCAGACCGGGTATGGCTACACCTTC

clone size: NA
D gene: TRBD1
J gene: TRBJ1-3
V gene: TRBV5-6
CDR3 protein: CASSPLKLDRGFSGNTIYF
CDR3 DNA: TGTGCCAGCAGCCCTCTGAAATTAGACAGGGGGTTCTCTGGAAACACCATATATTTT

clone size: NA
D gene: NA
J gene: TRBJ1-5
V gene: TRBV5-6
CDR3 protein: CASSLGQGPNQPQHF
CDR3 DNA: TGTGCCAGCAGCTTGGGGCAGGGCCCAAATCAGCCCCAGCATTTT

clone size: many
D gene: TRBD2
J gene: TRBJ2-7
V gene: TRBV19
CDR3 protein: CASSILAGGTYEQYF
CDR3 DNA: TGTGCCAGTAGTATACTAGCGGGAGGAACCTACGAGCAGTACTTC

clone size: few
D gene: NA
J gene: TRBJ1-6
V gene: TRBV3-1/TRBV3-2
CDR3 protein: CASSQGRWRVKNSPLHF
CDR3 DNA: TGTGCCAGCAGCCAAGGACGGTGGAGGGTTAAGAATTCACCCCTCCACTTT

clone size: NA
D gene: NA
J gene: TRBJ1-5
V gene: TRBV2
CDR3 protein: CASSDWGGNQPQHF
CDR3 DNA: TGTGCCAGCAGTGATTGGGGTGGGAATCAGCCCCAGCATTTT

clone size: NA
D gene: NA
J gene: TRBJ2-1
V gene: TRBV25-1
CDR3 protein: CASSGGGQASSYNEQFF
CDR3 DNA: TGTGCCAGCAGTGGGGGGGGACAGGCCAGCTCCTACAATGAGCAGTTCTTC

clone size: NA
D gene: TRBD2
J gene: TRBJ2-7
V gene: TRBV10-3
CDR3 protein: CATLGGESYEQYF
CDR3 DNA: TGTGCCACTCTGGGAGGGGAGTCCTACGAGCAGTACTTC

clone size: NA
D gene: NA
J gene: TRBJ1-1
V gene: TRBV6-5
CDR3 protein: CASSYSFSTPTEAFF
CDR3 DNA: TGTGCCAGCAGTTACTCATTCTCAACCCCCACTGAAGCTTTCTTT

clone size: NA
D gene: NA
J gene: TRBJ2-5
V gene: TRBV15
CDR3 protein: CATSRPIPSRLETQYF
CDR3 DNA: TGTGCCACCAGCAGACCCATCCCCTCCCGGTTGGAGACCCAGTACTTC

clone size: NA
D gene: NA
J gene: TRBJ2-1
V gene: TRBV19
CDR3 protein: CASSILAGDYNEQFF
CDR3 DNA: TGTGCCAGTAGTATCCTGGCAGGCGATTACAATGAGCAGTTCTTC

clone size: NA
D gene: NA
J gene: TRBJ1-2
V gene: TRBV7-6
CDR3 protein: CASSLGATSYGYTF
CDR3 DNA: TGTGCCAGCAGCTTAGGGGCGACTTCCTATGGCTACACCTTC

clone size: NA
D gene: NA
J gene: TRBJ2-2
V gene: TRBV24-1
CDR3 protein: CATSDPGHTGELFF
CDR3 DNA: TGTGCCACCAGTGACCCGGGGCACACCGGGGAGCTGTTTTTT

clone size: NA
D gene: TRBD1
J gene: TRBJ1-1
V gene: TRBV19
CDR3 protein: CASSIMDRGLSTEAFF
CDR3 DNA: TGTGCCAGTAGTATAATGGACAGGGGATTGAGCACTGAAGCTTTCTTT

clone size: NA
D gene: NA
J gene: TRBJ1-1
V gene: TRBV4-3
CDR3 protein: CASSLGINTEAFF
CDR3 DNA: TGCGCCAGCAGCTTGGGGATAAACACTGAAGCTTTCTTT

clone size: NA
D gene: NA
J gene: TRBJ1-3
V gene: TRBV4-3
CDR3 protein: CASSQEGSLKGFDSGNTIYF
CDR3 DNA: TGCGCCAGCAGCCAAGAAGGGTCCCTAAAGGGGTTTGACTCTGGAAACACCATATATTTT

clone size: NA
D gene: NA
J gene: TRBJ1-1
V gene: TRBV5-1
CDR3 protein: CASSLASTGPSGKNVFF
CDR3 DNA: TGCGCCAGCAGCTTGGCATCTACAGGACCTAGTGGTAAGAATGTTTTCTTT

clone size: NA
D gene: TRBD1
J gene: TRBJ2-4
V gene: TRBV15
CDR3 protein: CATSRDQGQIKILLTKNIQYF
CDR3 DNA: TGTGCCACCAGCAGAGATCAGGGACAGATCAAAATATTACTTACCAAAAACATTCAGTACTTC

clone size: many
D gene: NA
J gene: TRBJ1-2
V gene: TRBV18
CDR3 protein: CASSIAGEVYTF
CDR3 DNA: TGTGCCAGCTCAATTGCGGGGGAGGTCTACACCTTC

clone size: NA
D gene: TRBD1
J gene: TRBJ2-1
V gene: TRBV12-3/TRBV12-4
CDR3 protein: CASSWDSYNEQFF
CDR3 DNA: TGTGCCAGCAGTTGGGACAGTTACAATGAGCAGTTCTTC

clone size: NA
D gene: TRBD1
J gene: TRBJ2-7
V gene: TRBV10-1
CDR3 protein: CASSVGGQGKDEQYF
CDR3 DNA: TGCGCCAGCAGCGTGGGGGGACAGGGGAAGGACGAGCAGTACTTC

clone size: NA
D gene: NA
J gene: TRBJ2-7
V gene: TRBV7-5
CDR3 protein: CVRSPRGLAGCDEQYF
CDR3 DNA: TGTGTCAGAAGCCCCCGAGGACTAGCGGGATGCGACGAGCAGTACTTC